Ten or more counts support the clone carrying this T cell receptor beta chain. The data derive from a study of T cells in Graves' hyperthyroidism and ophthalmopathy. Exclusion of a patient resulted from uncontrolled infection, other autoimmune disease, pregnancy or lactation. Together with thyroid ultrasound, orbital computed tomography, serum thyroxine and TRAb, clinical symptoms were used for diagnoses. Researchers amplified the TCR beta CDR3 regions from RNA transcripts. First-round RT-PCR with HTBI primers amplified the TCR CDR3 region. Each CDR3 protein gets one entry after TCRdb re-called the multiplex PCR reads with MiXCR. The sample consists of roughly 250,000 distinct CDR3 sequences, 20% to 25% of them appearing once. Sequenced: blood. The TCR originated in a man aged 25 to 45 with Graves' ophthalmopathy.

This CDR3 reads CASSPGGQGTEQYF. CDR3 sequence (DNA): TGCGCCAGCAGCCCGGGGGGTCAAGGCACAGAGCAGTACTTC. The genes are TRBV5-1 and TRBJ2-7; 7 bases align to TRBD2. The CDR3 consists of 14 residues. Losses at the gene ends were 4 bases for V and 7 bases for J; bases not matched to a gene: 11. The germline CDR1 and CDR2 sequences are SGHRS and YFSETQ.